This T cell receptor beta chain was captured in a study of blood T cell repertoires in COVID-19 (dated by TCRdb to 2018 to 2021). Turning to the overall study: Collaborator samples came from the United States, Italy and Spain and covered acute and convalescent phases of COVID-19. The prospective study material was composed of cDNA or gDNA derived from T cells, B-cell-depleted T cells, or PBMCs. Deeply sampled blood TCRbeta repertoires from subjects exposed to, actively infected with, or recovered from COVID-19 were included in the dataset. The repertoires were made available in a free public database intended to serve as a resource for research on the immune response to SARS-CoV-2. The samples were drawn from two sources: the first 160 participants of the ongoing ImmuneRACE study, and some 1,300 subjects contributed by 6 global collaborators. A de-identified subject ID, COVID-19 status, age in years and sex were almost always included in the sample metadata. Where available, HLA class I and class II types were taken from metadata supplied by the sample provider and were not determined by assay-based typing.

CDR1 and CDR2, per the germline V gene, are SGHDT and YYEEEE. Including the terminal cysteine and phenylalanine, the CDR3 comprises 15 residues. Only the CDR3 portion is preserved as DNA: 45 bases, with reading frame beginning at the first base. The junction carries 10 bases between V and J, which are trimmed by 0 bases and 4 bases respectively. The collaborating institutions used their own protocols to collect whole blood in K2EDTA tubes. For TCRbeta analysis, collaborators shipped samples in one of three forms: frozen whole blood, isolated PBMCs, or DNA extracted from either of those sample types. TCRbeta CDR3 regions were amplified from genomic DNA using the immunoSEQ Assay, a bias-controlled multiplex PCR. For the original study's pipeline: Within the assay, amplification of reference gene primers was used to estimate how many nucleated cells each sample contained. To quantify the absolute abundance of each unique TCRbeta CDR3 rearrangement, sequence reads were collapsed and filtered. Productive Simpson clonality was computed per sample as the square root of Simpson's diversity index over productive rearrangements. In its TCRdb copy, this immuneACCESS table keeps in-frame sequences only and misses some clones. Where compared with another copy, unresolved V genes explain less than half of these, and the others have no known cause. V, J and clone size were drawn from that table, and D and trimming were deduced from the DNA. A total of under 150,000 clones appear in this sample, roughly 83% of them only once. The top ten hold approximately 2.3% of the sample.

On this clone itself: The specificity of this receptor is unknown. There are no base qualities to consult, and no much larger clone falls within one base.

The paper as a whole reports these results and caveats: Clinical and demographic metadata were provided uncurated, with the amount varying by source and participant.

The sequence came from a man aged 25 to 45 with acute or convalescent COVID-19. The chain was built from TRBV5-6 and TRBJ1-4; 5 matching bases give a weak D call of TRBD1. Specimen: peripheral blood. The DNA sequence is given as TGTGCCAGCAGCTTGGATCAGGGTTATAATGAAAAACTGTTTTTT. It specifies CASSLDQGYNEKLFF.